This T cell receptor (beta chain) was recovered during a study of regulatory T cells in long-lasting Graves disease. Study-level findings and limits: Persistent Graves' cases showed lower TCR diversity than newly diagnosed cases. Persistent disease preferred TRBV28, TRBJ1-2 and TRBJ2-5; new disease, TRBV20-1 and TRBJ2-1.

About this clonotype itself: Its specificity is unknown.

With iRepertoire HTBI primers and Arm-PCR of CDR3 regions, TCR beta libraries were built. TCRdb processed the multiplex PCR reads anew with MiXCR; each CDR3 protein has one entry. The sample includes 500,000 to 700,000 distinct CDR3 sequences, around 32% seen only once; the top ten take under 55%. This sample's time point: persistent/refractory GD, antithyroid drugs over 5 years with positive TRAb. The TCR library was made from RNA extracted from PBMCs. All patients originated from an endocrinology department located in Xi'an, China. Collection of peripheral blood (approximately 9 milliliters) was done using EDTA tubes. The germline V gene encodes CDR1 LGHDT and CDR2 YNNKEL (reference sequence). V gave up 1 base and J gave up 4 bases, with 11 bases separating them. The CDR3 spans 16 residues.

The chain carries TRBV3-1 and TRBJ1-6; D is possibly TRBD1 (5 bases). The receptor comes from a female donor with Graves disease. Sample: peripheral blood mononuclear cells (PBMCs), taken when the disease was refractory, from a patient treated with antithyroid drugs. This chain's CDR3 is CASSQVSGVYNSPLHF. The CDR3 DNA reads TGTGCCAGCAGCCAAGTTTCGGGGGTTTATAATTCACCCCTCCACTTT.